The present TCR beta chain was sequenced within a study of breast tumors, draining lymph nodes, adjacent tissues. Study-wide findings and caveats: Data fit most tumor T cells coming from lymph node, expanding in tumor. Tumors had less TCR diversity than lymph nodes, more than nontumor tissue. Luminal-like breast cancer showed significantly higher tumor–nontumor repertoire similarity than basal-like.

V lost 4 bases, J lost 7 bases, and 8 bases lay in between. This CDR3 is built from 11 residues. The V gene's germline CDR1 is SEHNR and CDR2 FQNEAQ (reference sequence). TCRdb reprocessed the multiplex PCR reads with MiXCR, giving one entry per CDR3 protein. This table has approximately 100,000 distinct CDR3 sequences, 21% appearing once. The lymph nodes were axillary draining lymph nodes from breast cancer patients. This clonotype was seen many times. Its antigen is still unknown. The specimen was axillary lymph node tissue. The origin of this receptor is a female donor with breast cancer. Some clones in this sample may be carry-over from other donors' samples. This chain connects TRBV7-9 to TRBJ2-7, with unresolved D. CDR3 amino acids: CASSYLGEQYF. The CDR3 DNA reads TGTGCCAGCAGCTACCTGGGGGAGCAGTACTTC.